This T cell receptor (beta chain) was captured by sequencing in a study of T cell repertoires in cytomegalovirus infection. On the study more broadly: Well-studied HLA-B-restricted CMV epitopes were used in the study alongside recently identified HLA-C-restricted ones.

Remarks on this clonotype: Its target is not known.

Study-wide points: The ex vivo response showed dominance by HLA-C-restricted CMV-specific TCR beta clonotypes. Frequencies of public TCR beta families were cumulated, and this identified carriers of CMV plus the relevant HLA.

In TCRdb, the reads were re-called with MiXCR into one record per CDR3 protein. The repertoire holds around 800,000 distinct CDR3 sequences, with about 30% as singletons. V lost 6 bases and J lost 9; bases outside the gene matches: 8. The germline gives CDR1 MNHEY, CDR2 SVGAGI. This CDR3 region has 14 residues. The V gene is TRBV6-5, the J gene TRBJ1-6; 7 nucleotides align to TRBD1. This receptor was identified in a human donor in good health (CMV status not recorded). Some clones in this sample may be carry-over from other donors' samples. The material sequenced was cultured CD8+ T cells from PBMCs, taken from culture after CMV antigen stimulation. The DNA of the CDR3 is TGTGCCAGCAGCCCGGGACAGATCCTTTCACCCCTCCACTTT. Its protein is CASSPGQILSPLHF.